The 29 T cell receptor beta chains below come from one sample, sequenced in a study of blood T cell repertoires in COVID-19 (TCRdb year 2020). The receptor library was made with the immunoSEQ multiplex PCR assay. The table comes from immuneACCESS by way of TCRdb, which keeps in-frame sequences with V and J called. Part of the clones is missing from these tables; in studies checked, under half for an unresolved V gene and the rest for unknown reasons. The sample table holds about 240,000 clones, of which roughly 91% were seen once. The ten top clones hold around 0.98% of the sample. The sample taken for sequencing was peripheral blood. The source of these receptors is a woman aged 40 to 50 who had recovered from COVID-19.

The gene calls are TRBV12-5 and TRBJ1-5; D unresolved. Trimming pared 6 bases from V and 7 bases from J, leaving 7 bases between. Germline V gene data show CDR1 as LGHNT and CDR2 as FRNRAP. The CDR3 loop spans 11 amino acids. CDR3 region: CASGPPQPQHF. The CDR3 coding sequence is TGTGCTAGTGGCCCCCCGCAGCCCCAGCATTTT.

This chain uses TRBV2 with TRBJ1-4, with 10 positions matching TRBD1. This CDR3 is 15 amino acids long. CDR1 is SNHLY and CDR2 is FYNNEI in the germline V gene. With 6 bases clipped from V and 4 bases from J, the junction kept 5 bases outside the gene matches. The CDR3 bases are TGTGCCAGCAGGCGGACAGGGGGAGGTAATGAAAAACTGTTTTTT. This sequence encodes CASRRTGGGNEKLFF.

The chain uses TRBV6-5 and TRBJ1-2, with 9 bases aligning to TRBD1. The CDR3 sequence is 15 residues long. Germline V gene sequence: CDR1 MNHEY, CDR2 SVGAGI. V was pared by 7 bases and J by 3 bases, with 9 bases of the junction left unmatched. The CDR3 is CASTRSGTGYYGYTF. For the CDR3, the DNA is TGTGCCAGCACCCGATCCGGGACAGGGTACTATGGCTACACCTTC.

This rearrangement joins TRBV4-2 to TRBJ2-4, with TRBD1 identical over 9 bases. The CDR3 covers 17 residues. The J segment lost 8 bases and the V segment lost 1 base, leaving 12 bases of the junction unmatched. CDR1 is LGHNA, CDR2 YNFKEQ, per germline. The chain's CDR3 is CASSQGLGTGYGDIQYF. The CDR3 DNA sequence: TGTGCCAGCAGCCAAGGGTTAGGGACAGGGTACGGGGACATTCAGTACTTC.

The chain recombines TRBV18 with TRBJ2-1; the D gene is possibly TRBD2 (6 bases). From germline, CDR1 is KGHSH and CDR2 LQKENI. Trimming shortened V by 6 bases and J by 2 bases, and 17 bases separated the two germline ends. The CDR3 is made up of 16 amino acids. In DNA form, the CDR3 reads TGTGCCAGCTCGCGGGGTTCTAGGGGCGCCTACAATGAGCAGTTCTTC. Protein: CASSRGSRGAYNEQFF.

The chain couples TRBV10-3 to TRBJ1-6, with D possibly being TRBD1 (6 bases). Trimming left V 3 bases short and J 8 bases short, with 11 bases between. The CDR3 is made up of 14 amino acids. Germline CDR1 reads ENHRY; CDR2 reads SYGVKD. Here the CDR3 reads CAISDQGSDSPLHF. The CDR3 nucleotides are TGTGCCATCAGTGATCAGGGGTCGGATTCACCCCTCCACTTT.

The chain joins TRBV5-4 to TRBJ2-1; D is possibly TRBD2 (7 bases). The CDR3 extends over 16 amino acids. The V gene's germline CDR1 is SGHNT and CDR2 YYREEE (reference sequence). V shed 4 bases and J shed 2 bases, with 16 bases lying between them. CDR3 nucleotides: TGTGCCAGCAGCCCGGCCCGCGGGGGCACCTACAATGAGCAGTTCTTC. As protein: CASSPARGGTYNEQFF. Full variable domain (outside the CDR3, taken from reference TRBV5-4 and TRBJ2-1): ETGVTQSPTHLIKTRGQQVTLRCSSQSGHNTVSWYQQALGQGPQFIFQYYREEENGRGNFPPRFSGLQFPNYSSELNVNALELDDSALYLCASSPARGGTYNEQFFGPGTRLTVL.

The chain joins TRBV6-2 or TRBV6-3 to TRBJ1-5; TRBD1 agrees at 11 bases. The CDR3 runs 18 residues. Germline V CDR1 and CDR2: MNHEY, SVGEGT. With V trimmed by 0 bases and J by 2 bases, 6 bases remained unmatched. For the CDR3, the DNA is TGTGCCAGCAGTTACTCGGGACAGGGGGTCGACGGCAATCAGCCCCAGCATTTT. This codes for CASSYSGQGVDGNQPQHF.

The CDR3 bases are TGCAGCGGTGGACAGGGCTTAAACTATGGCTACACCTTC. This sequence encodes CSGGQGLNYGYTF. The rearrangement links TRBV29-1 to TRBJ1-2; TRBD1 aligns across 8 bases. The CDR3 has 13 residues. Germline V gene sequence: CDR1 SQVTM, CDR2 ANQGSEA. Losses at the gene ends were 7 bases for V and 2 bases for J; bases not matched to a gene: 6. The entire variable domain, with the rest obtained from reference TRBV29-1 and TRBJ1-2, is as follows: SAVISQKPSRDICQRGTSLTIQCQVDSQVTMMFWYRQQPGQSLTLIATANQGSEATYESGFVIDKFPISRPNLTFSTLTVSNMSPEDSSIYLCSGGQGLNYGYTFGSGTRLTVV.

The V gene is TRBV5-6, the J gene TRBJ2-5; D may be TRBD1 (6 bases). V was pared by 3 bases and J by 1 base, with 16 bases between. Per germline, CDR1 SGHDT and CDR2 YYEEEE. This CDR3 has 16 amino acids. In DNA form, the CDR3 reads TGTGCCAGCAGCTCCACCCTAACAGGGACCCAAGAGACCCAGTACTTC. It is translated as CASSSTLTGTQETQYF.

Only one count was recorded for this clone. V and J are TRBV4-1 and TRBJ1-1; 8 nucleotides line up with TRBD1. The trim removed 1 base at V and 2 bases at J, leaving 6 bases unmatched. Germline assignment: CDR1 MGHRA and CDR2 YSYEKL. The CDR3 contains 16 residues. The CDR3 reads CASSQGQGASNTEAFF. CDR3 sequence (DNA): TGCGCCAGCAGCCAAGGGCAGGGGGCCTCAAACACTGAAGCTTTCTTT.

V is TRBV6-2 or TRBV6-3 and J is TRBJ2-7; possibly TRBD2 for D (6 bases). Germline CDR1 and CDR2: MNHEY and SVGEGT. The CDR3 has 16 residues. Trimming took 2 bases from V and 7 from J, leaving 21 bases between them. CDR3 DNA sequence: TGTGCCAGCAGTTACCCCCTGCGGGACCCCTCGCGGGAGCAGTACTTC. The encoded protein is CASSYPLRDPSREQYF.

V and J are TRBV11-3 and TRBJ1-1; D might be TRBD1 (5 bases). The V end was cut by 4 bases, the J end by 5 bases, with 17 bases between. In germline, CDR1 is SGHNT, CDR2 YENEEA. The length of the CDR3 is 15 residues. The CDR3 here is CASSYPGRRETEAFF. In DNA, the CDR3 is TGTGCCAGCAGCTACCCAGGACGCAGGGAAACTGAAGCTTTCTTT. Looking up the rest from reference TRBV11-3 and TRBJ1-1 gives the full variable domain: EAGVVQSPRYKIIEKKQPVAFWCNPISGHNTLYWYLQNLGQGPELLIRYENEEAVDDSQLPKDRFSAERLKGVDSTLKIQPAELGDSAVYLCASSYPGRRETEAFFGQGTRLTVV.

The chain employs TRBV6-5 and TRBJ2-7; 7 nucleotides agree with TRBD2. Germline V gives CDR1 MNHEY, CDR2 SVGAGI. This CDR3 contains 12 residues. Trimming cost V 8 bases and J 6 bases; bases outside gene matches: 7. The CDR3 protein is CASGLGGFEQYV. The CDR3 bases are TGTGCCAGCGGCCTGGGGGGGTTCGAGCAGTACGTC.

This chain joins TRBV18 and TRBJ2-1, with TRBD2 matching 16 bases. With 2 bases clipped from V and 9 bases from J, the junction kept 4 bases outside the gene matches. The CDR3 covers 16 residues. Germline-derived CDR1 and CDR2 are KGHSH and LQKENI. The CDR3 here is CASSPSGLAGGVEQFF. The CDR3, as DNA: TGTGCCAGCTCACCATCGGGACTAGCGGGAGGGGTTGAGCAGTTCTTC. The full variable domain, its missing parts supplied by reference TRBV18 and TRBJ2-1, is NAGVMQNPRHLVRRRGQEARLRCSPMKGHSHVYWYRQLPEEGLKFMVYLQKENIIDESGMPKERFSAEFPKEGPSILRIQQVVRGDSAAYFCASSPSGLAGGVEQFFGPGTRLTVL.

V and J are TRBV4-1 and TRBJ1-1, with D possibly matching TRBD1 (6 bases). This CDR3 has 15 residues. Germline CDR1 and CDR2: MGHRA and YSYEKL. V dropped 1 base and J dropped 3 bases, with 12 bases sitting between them. CDR3 coding DNA: TGCGCCAGCAGCCAAGGACTCGACAGGTACACTGAAGCTTTCTTT. Translation gives CASSQGLDRYTEAFF.

This clone was observed a few times. The chain is built from TRBV30 and TRBJ1-5, with D maybe TRBD1 (6 bases). The CDR3 loop spans 16 amino acids. Germline CDR1 and CDR2: GTSNPN and SVGIG (reference sequence). The ends were cut back, 3 bases at V and 0 bases at J, with 15 bases in the middle. The CDR3 bases are TGTGCCTGGAGCCTCCCACAGGGCTTTAGCAATCAGCCCCAGCATTTT. Protein: CAWSLPQGFSNQPQHF. Drawing the rest from reference TRBV30 and TRBJ1-5, the complete variable domain is SQTIHQWPATLVQPVGSPLSLECTVEGTSNPNLYWYRQAAGRGLQLLFYSVGIGQISSEVPQNLSASRPQDRQFILSSKKLLLSDSGFYLCAWSLPQGFSNQPQHFGDGTRLSIL.

This clone showed up just once. The rearrangement uses TRBV18 and TRBJ2-3; D not certain. The CDR3 sequence is 15 residues long. Germline V gene lookup returns CDR1 KGHSH and CDR2 LQKENI. V lost 1 base, J lost 4 bases, and 12 bases lay in between. This chain's CDR3 is CASSPRGFDSDTQYF. CDR3 coding DNA: TGTGCCAGCTCACCACGCGGATTTGACTCAGATACGCAGTATTTT.

The rearrangement links TRBV29-1 to TRBJ1-1, with a possible D match to TRBD1 (5 bases). In germline, CDR1 is SQVTM, CDR2 ANQGSEA. The CDR3 is made up of 13 amino acids. The V and J ends lost 3 bases and 11 bases respectively, with 19 bases between them. CDR3 DNA: TGCAGCGTTGACGGGGGGACCTCCCGGTCGGCTTTCTTT. This gives the protein CSVDGGTSRSAFF.

The rearrangement uses TRBV5-6 and TRBJ2-3; 11 bases line up with TRBD1. The J segment lost 6 bases and the V segment lost 4 bases, leaving 7 bases of the junction unmatched. Germline lookup yields CDR1 SGHDT and CDR2 YYEEEE. CDR3 size: 15 residues. CDR3 nucleotide sequence: TGTGCCAGCAGCCCGGGACAGGGGGAGAGGGATACGCAGTATTTT. It encodes CASSPGQGERDTQYF.

The chain has TRBV25-1 and TRBJ1-3, with 7 bases lining up with TRBD1. There are 13 residues in the CDR3. Germline CDR1 and CDR2: MGHDK and SYGVNS. V trimming: 6 bases; J trimming: 5 bases; junction bases outside the gene matches: 4. CDR3 nucleotide sequence: TGTGCCAGCAGCCCAGGGGGTAGAAACACCATATATTTT. Translation gives CASSPGGRNTIYF.

This chain connects TRBV15 to TRBJ1-5, with no clear D. Germline V lookup: CDR1 LNHNV, CDR2 YYDKDF (reference sequence). Trimming removed 1 base from V and 2 bases from J, with 9 bases in between. The CDR3 is 15 residues long. This chain's CDR3 is CATSRGAWGNQPQHF. The DNA for the CDR3 is TGTGCCACCAGCAGAGGGGCGTGGGGCAATCAGCCCCAGCATTTT.

The V gene is TRBV11-3, the J gene TRBJ1-3; a weak D match, TRBD1 (6 bases). Germline CDR1 and CDR2: SGHNT and YENEEA. Trimming removed 4 bases at V and 2 bases at J, with 12 bases between. This CDR3 region has 15 residues. CDR3: CASSSGAGAGNTIYF. Written as DNA, the CDR3 is TGTGCCAGCAGCTCAGGGGCAGGGGCTGGAAACACCATATATTTT.

The gene calls are TRBV11-2 and TRBJ2-2, with D maybe TRBD2 (5 bases). Germline V gene data show CDR1 as SGHAT and CDR2 as FQNNGV. This CDR3 comprises 14 residues. The V end lost 1 base, the J end lost 6 bases, and 9 bases lay between the germline ends. CDR3 protein: CASSLVRDSGELFF. As DNA, the CDR3 is TGTGCCAGCAGCTTAGTTCGGGATTCCGGGGAGCTGTTTTTT.

This chain connects TRBV18 to TRBJ2-1, with 9 bases identical to TRBD2. V was clipped by 4 bases and J by 2 bases; unmatched bases: 6. This CDR3 contains 16 residues. The germline V gene encodes CDR1 KGHSH and CDR2 LQKENI. The CDR3 is CASSLTAGGPYNEQFF. For the CDR3, the DNA is TGTGCCAGCTCACTAACGGCGGGAGGGCCCTACAATGAGCAGTTCTTC.

The J gene is TRBJ1-3, the V gene TRBV15, with D hard to call. The germline V gene has CDR1 LNHNV and CDR2 YYDKDF (reference sequence). This CDR3 is 16 amino acids long. V gave up 1 base and J gave up 0 bases, with 10 bases separating them. Here the CDR3 reads CATSRASTSSGNTIYF. CDR3 nucleotide sequence: TGTGCCACCAGCAGAGCGTCCACGAGCTCTGGAAACACCATATATTTT.

This clone was counted a single time. The V call is TRBV6-6, the J call TRBJ1-2, with TRBD1 matching 7 bases. Germline assignment: CDR1 MNHNY and CDR2 SVGAGI (reference sequence). The CDR3 runs 13 residues. The V and J ends lost 11 bases and 5 bases, in that order; junction bases with no gene match: 11. The CDR3 reads CAGTPRGVYGYTF. CDR3 nucleotides: TGTGCCGGGACCCCCAGGGGGGTATATGGCTACACCTTC.

This chain connects TRBV5-6 to TRBJ1-5; D unclear. The length of the CDR3 is 15 residues. The germline CDR1 and CDR2 sequences are SGHDT and YYEEEE. V lost 4 bases to trimming and J lost 6 bases, with 17 bases between them. CDR3 region: CASSLGISSGQPQHF. The CDR3 DNA sequence: TGTGCCAGCAGCCTGGGGATTTCCAGCGGTCAGCCCCAGCATTTT.

This clone was recorded once. The gene calls are TRBV5-6 and TRBJ2-5, with 10 bases fitting TRBD2. The CDR3 extends over 16 amino acids. CDR1 and CDR2 (germline): SGHDT, YYEEEE. The V gene end was trimmed by 3 bases and the J gene end by 7 bases; junction bases not matched to a gene: 12. The CDR3 DNA sequence: TGTGCCAGCAGCTCCCCGGGACTAGCGCCCGGGGGGACCCAGTACTTC. As protein: CASSSPGLAPGGTQYF.